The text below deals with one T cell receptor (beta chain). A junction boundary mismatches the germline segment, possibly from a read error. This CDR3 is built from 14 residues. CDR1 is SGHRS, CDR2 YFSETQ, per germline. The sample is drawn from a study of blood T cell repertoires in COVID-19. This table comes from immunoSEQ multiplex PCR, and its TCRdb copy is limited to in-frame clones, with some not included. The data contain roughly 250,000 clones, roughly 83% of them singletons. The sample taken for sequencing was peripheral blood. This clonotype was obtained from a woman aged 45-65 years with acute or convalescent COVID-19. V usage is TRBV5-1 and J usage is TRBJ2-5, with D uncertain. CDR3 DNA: TGCGCCAGCAGATTGGGCCGGTTCCAAGAGACCCAGTACTTC. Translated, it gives CASRLGRFQETQYF.